This T cell receptor beta chain is drawn from a study of T cells after yellow fever vaccination. Study context: Libraries from low-cell-number fractions were prepared with the SMART-Seq v4 Ultra Low Input RNA kit.

The CDR3 has 15 amino acids. V gave up 6 bases and J gave up 0 bases; unmatched junction bases: 5. Germline assignment: CDR1 MNHNS and CDR2 SASEGT. Points from the study as a whole: Abundant clonotypes from the bulk population could contaminate FACS-sorted repertoires. Overall, a small share of clonotypes was seen in both CD4 and CD8 compartments.

Concerning this clonotype itself: Its antigen remains unknown.

Generation of TCR cDNA used 5'RACE template switching (which added a universal primer site and UMIs). One entry per CDR3 protein, called by TCRdb with MiXCR from the 5' RACE reads. The sample yields about 320,000 distinct CDR3 sequences, around 10% seen once. The specimen was CD4+ T cells sorted from PBMCs, collected 45 days after the yellow fever booster vaccination. The chain couples TRBV6-1 to TRBJ1-3, with TRBD1 matching 7 bases. The receptor comes from a man aged 18 to 29 who received the YFV17D yellow fever vaccine. The CDR3 spells CASREGAYSGNTIYF. For the CDR3, the DNA is TGTGCCAGCAGGGAGGGGGCCTACTCTGGAAACACCATATATTTT.